This entry is about one TCR beta chain. These data belong to a study of Ad26.COV2.S vaccination and SARS-CoV-2 variants. At the level of the study: Ad26.COV2.S given intramuscularly, once or twice 56 days apart.

Treatment noted: around 19 received Ad26.COV2.S at low or high dose, single or two shots; five or six received placebo; per-sample allocation not given. Sampling happened 63 days after the first vaccine or placebo injection. The donor's status was that of an adult aged 18-55 years in Boston. TCRdb's table, derived via immunoSEQ multiplex PCR, lists solely in-frame clones and lacks some. The data show approximately 420,000 clones, about nine tenths seen once. This CDR3 is built from 16 residues. V dropped 0 bases and J dropped 3 bases, with 13 bases sitting between them. Germline V lookup: CDR1 KGHDR, CDR2 SFDVKD.

This TCR was recovered from a person aged 18-65 years who received the Ad26.COV2.S COVID-19 vaccine or a placebo. The sequencing here drew on peripheral blood, taken in a trial of Ad26.COV2.S vaccine versus placebo. The chain combines TRBV24-1 with TRBJ1-2, with D unresolved. The CDR3 is CATSDLPRGGDYGYTF. The DNA for the CDR3 is TGTGCCACCAGTGATTTGCCCCGGGGTGGAGACTATGGCTACACCTTC.